The 3 T cell receptor beta chains in this list originate from one sample, sequenced in a study of T cells in Graves' hyperthyroidism and ophthalmopathy. Amplified TCR beta CDR3 regions derived from RNA transcripts. Carried out on the TCR CDR3, a first-round RT-PCR used the HTBI primer set. TCRdb reprocessed the multiplex PCR reads with MiXCR, giving one entry per CDR3 protein. Among roughly 420,000 distinct CDR3 sequences listed, 15% to 19% were seen once. Sequenced: blood. The source is a woman aged 18-29 years with Graves' hyperthyroidism.

The chain couples TRBV30 to TRBJ1-6, with 7 positions matching TRBD1. The V gene's germline CDR1 is GTSNPN and CDR2 SVGIG (reference sequence). This CDR3 is built from 12 residues. The J segment lost 10 bases and the V segment lost 5 bases, leaving 5 bases of the junction unmatched. The CDR3, as DNA: TGTGCCTGGGGACAGGAGGGATCACCCCTCCACTTT. It yields the protein CAWGQEGSPLHF.

The rearrangement links TRBV29-1 to TRBJ1-2; 8 bases agree with TRBD1. After removal of 6 bases from V and 5 bases from J, the junction contained 8 bases not matched to a gene. The CDR3 runs to 13 residues. Germline CDR1 is SQVTM and CDR2 is ANQGSEA. CDR3 protein: CSVSGTGGYGYTF. In nucleotides, the CDR3 is TGCAGCGTCTCCGGGACAGGAGGTTATGGCTACACCTTC.

This clonotype was observed many times. The V gene is TRBV27, the J gene TRBJ2-3; a weak D match, TRBD2 (6 bases). Germline V lookup: CDR1 MNHEY, CDR2 SMNVEV (reference sequence). There are 14 residues in the CDR3. The V gene lost 6 bases and the J gene lost 0 bases, with 10 bases spanning the gap. CDR3 loop: CASRAGLSTDTQYF. CDR3 DNA: TGTGCCAGCAGGGCGGGACTCAGCACAGATACGCAGTATTTT.